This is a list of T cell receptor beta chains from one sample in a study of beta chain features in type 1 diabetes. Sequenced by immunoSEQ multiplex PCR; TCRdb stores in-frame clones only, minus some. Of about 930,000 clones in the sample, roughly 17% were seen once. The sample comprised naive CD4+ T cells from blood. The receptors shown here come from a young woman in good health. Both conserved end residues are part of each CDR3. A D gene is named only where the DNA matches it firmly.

CDR3 protein: CASSFDPGQGSGETQYF
D gene: TRBD1
V gene: TRBV7-2
CDR3 length: 17
J gene: TRBJ2-5

CDR3 protein: CASSLMREFQAFF
D gene: -
V gene: TRBV7-9
CDR3 length: 13
J gene: TRBJ1-1

CDR3 protein: CASSLDREVQPQHF
D gene: -
V gene: TRBV7-2
CDR3 length: 14
J gene: TRBJ1-5

CDR3 protein: CASSLARLAGFDGEQYF
D gene: TRBD2
V gene: TRBV7-9
CDR3 length: 17
J gene: TRBJ2-7

CDR3 protein: CASSRLPGTSGGGADTQYF
D gene: -
V gene: TRBV21-1
CDR3 length: 19
J gene: TRBJ2-3

CDR3 protein: CASSLRDAYEQYF
D gene: -
V gene: TRBV11-2
CDR3 length: 13
J gene: TRBJ2-7

CDR3 protein: CASSLGRDTQYF
D gene: -
V gene: TRBV5-1
CDR3 length: 12
J gene: TRBJ2-3

CDR3 protein: CASSEVGTGEQFF
D gene: TRBD1
V gene: TRBV10-2
CDR3 length: 13
J gene: TRBJ2-1

CDR3 protein: CASSPWVQSYEQYF
D gene: -
V gene: TRBV18
CDR3 length: 14
J gene: TRBJ2-7

CDR3 protein: CATRPPTPGGEQYF
D gene: TRBD1
V gene: TRBV15
CDR3 length: 14
J gene: TRBJ2-7

CDR3 protein: CASTSSGSGSYEQYF
D gene: TRBD2
V gene: TRBV6-1
CDR3 length: 15
J gene: TRBJ2-7

CDR3 protein: CASGRYEQYF
D gene: -
V gene: TRBV27
CDR3 length: 10
J gene: TRBJ2-7

CDR3 protein: CASQSYEGVTDTQYF
D gene: -
V gene: TRBV18
CDR3 length: 15
J gene: TRBJ2-3

CDR3 protein: CASMQYSGNTIYF
D gene: -
V gene: TRBV25-1
CDR3 length: 13
J gene: TRBJ1-3

CDR3 protein: CASSQNLAGVSNEQFF
D gene: TRBD2
V gene: TRBV6-6
CDR3 length: 16
J gene: TRBJ2-1

CDR3 protein: CASSGGTGLETQYF
D gene: TRBD1
V gene: TRBV5-4
CDR3 length: 14
J gene: TRBJ2-5

CDR3 protein: CASSSTRTGFLYF
D gene: TRBD1
V gene: TRBV7-3
CDR3 length: 13
J gene: TRBJ2-3

CDR3 protein: CASSHLQVYALEQYF
D gene: -
V gene: TRBV6-6
CDR3 length: 15
J gene: TRBJ2-7

CDR3 protein: CASRLGGCYNQPQHF
D gene: -
V gene: TRBV12-2
CDR3 length: 15
J gene: TRBJ1-5

CDR3 protein: CASSLATGGPNEQFF
D gene: TRBD2
V gene: TRBV5-4
CDR3 length: 15
J gene: TRBJ2-1

CDR3 protein: CASNRDFETQYF
D gene: -
V gene: TRBV6-1
CDR3 length: 12
J gene: TRBJ2-5

CDR3 protein: CASSWSGLAGAYEQYF
D gene: TRBD2
V gene: TRBV6-5
CDR3 length: 16
J gene: TRBJ2-7

CDR3 protein: CAISNREDTQYF
D gene: -
V gene: TRBV10-3
CDR3 length: 12
J gene: TRBJ2-3

CDR3 protein: CASSLALGTSGSKTGELFF
D gene: TRBD2
V gene: TRBV7-9
CDR3 length: 19
J gene: TRBJ2-2

CDR3 protein: CASSTTGELDNEQFF
D gene: TRBD1
V gene: TRBV28
CDR3 length: 15
J gene: TRBJ2-1

CDR3 protein: CASSLGYLGSYNEQFF
D gene: -
V gene: TRBV7-9
CDR3 length: 16
J gene: TRBJ2-1

CDR3 protein: CASSQVNYNEQFF
D gene: -
V gene: TRBV19
CDR3 length: 13
J gene: TRBJ2-1

CDR3 protein: CATSRGRDRGYEQCF
D gene: TRBD1
V gene: TRBV15
CDR3 length: 15
J gene: TRBJ2-7

CDR3 protein: CASSLRPGQPQHF
D gene: -
V gene: TRBV13
CDR3 length: 13
J gene: TRBJ1-5

CDR3 protein: CASSLESRGDTQYF
D gene: -
V gene: TRBV7-2
CDR3 length: 14
J gene: TRBJ2-3

CDR3 protein: CASSREGQGEQFF
D gene: TRBD1
V gene: TRBV2
CDR3 length: 13
J gene: TRBJ2-1

CDR3 protein: CASSLNRGYEQYF
D gene: TRBD1
V gene: TRBV5-4
CDR3 length: 13
J gene: TRBJ2-7

CDR3 protein: CASSRGGSSYNEQFF
D gene: -
V gene: TRBV6-1
CDR3 length: 15
J gene: TRBJ2-1

CDR3 protein: CASRTGRDTQYF
D gene: TRBD1
V gene: TRBV2
CDR3 length: 12
J gene: TRBJ2-3

CDR3 protein: CASRPTRQGSTEAFF
D gene: -
V gene: TRBV27
CDR3 length: 15
J gene: TRBJ1-1

CDR3 protein: CASAGTRVSDTQYF
D gene: TRBD2
V gene: TRBV28
CDR3 length: 14
J gene: TRBJ2-3

CDR3 protein: CASSFATPTYNEQFF
D gene: -
V gene: TRBV7-3
CDR3 length: 15
J gene: TRBJ2-1

CDR3 protein: CSVGDKAGASNEQFF
D gene: TRBD2
V gene: TRBV29-1
CDR3 length: 15
J gene: TRBJ2-1

CDR3 protein: CASSPTGRTDTQYF
D gene: TRBD1
V gene: TRBV9
CDR3 length: 14
J gene: TRBJ2-3

CDR3 protein: CASSEPESRAGWANVLTF
D gene: -
V gene: TRBV6-1
CDR3 length: 18
J gene: TRBJ2-6

CDR3 protein: CASSVGLAVNEQFF
D gene: TRBD2
V gene: TRBV7-2
CDR3 length: 14
J gene: TRBJ2-1

CDR3 protein: CAISAEESSEQFF
D gene: -
V gene: TRBV10-3
CDR3 length: 13
J gene: TRBJ2-1

CDR3 protein: CASSASPDHEAFF
D gene: -
V gene: TRBV19
CDR3 length: 13
J gene: TRBJ1-1

CDR3 protein: CASSGGVASYEQYF
D gene: -
V gene: TRBV9
CDR3 length: 14
J gene: TRBJ2-7

CDR3 protein: CSVRTSGRAGEQYF
D gene: TRBD2
V gene: TRBV29-1
CDR3 length: 14
J gene: TRBJ2-7